This T cell receptor (beta chain) is drawn from a study of CD8 T cells in ankylosing spondylitis. The ends were cut back, 7 bases at V and 1 base at J, with 11 bases in the middle. Germline CDR1 is MNHEY and CDR2 is SVGEGT. This CDR3 contains 13 residues. Making use of molecular barcodes, quantitative 5'-RACE generated TCR beta libraries. TCRdb used MiXCR to reprocess the 5' RACE reads, holding one entry per CDR3 protein. The sample lists under 300,000 distinct CDR3 sequences, 15% to 20% occurring once. Study results and caveats: Previously reported in reactive arthritis synovial fluid and blood were some of the motif variants. What appeared characteristic of ankylosing spondylitis blood was a TCR beta motif of eight highly homologous variants.

This clonotype has a handful of counts. Antigen unknown. The chain has TRBV6-2 or TRBV6-3 and TRBJ2-7, with unresolved D. This TCR was sampled from a male donor with ankylosing spondylitis or in good health (not recorded which). Sequences were obtained from blood, either unsorted or a sorted T cell fraction (not recorded which). In DNA form, the CDR3 reads TGTGCCAGCACCGCCCGGGTATCCTACGAGCAGTACTTC. This gives the protein CASTARVSYEQYF.